What follows describes a single TCR beta chain. At one boundary the junction diverges from the germline segment, which might be a read error. This entry is derived from a study of blood T cells in healthy people across ages. Primers used in a second PCR of about 7 to 11 cycles were a sample-barcoded 5' primer and a J-beta primer mix. In TCRdb, the 5' RACE reads were re-called with MiXCR into one record per CDR3 protein. Of roughly 700,000 distinct CDR3 sequences detected, about half appear once; the ten largest clones hold roughly 30%. CDR3 length equals 15 residues. Germline V gene data show CDR1 as MNHEY and CDR2 as SVGEGT.

The sequencing input was blood. The gene calls are TRBV6-2 or TRBV6-3 and TRBJ2-7, with 9 bases aligning to TRBD2. The sequence was collected from a woman aged 60-70 years in good health. The CDR3 protein is CATSGGLANTYEQYF. CDR3 nucleotides: TGTGCCACCAGTGGAGGACTAGCGAACACCTACGAGCAGTACTTC.